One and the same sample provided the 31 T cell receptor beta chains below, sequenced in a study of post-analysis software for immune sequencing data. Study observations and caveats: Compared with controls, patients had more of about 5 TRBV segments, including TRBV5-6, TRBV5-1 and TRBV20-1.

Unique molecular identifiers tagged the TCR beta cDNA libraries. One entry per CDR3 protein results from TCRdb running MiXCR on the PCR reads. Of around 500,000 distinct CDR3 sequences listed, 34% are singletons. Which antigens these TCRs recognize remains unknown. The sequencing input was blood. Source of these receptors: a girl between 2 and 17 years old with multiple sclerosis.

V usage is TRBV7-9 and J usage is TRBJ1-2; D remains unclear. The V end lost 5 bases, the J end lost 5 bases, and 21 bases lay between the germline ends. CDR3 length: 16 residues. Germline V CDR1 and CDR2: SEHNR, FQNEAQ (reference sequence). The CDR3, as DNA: TGTGCCAGCAGCCCGACCACCCGATTTTCCCTTTATGGCTACACCTTC. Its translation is CASSPTTRFSLYGYTF.

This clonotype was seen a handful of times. The CDR3 sequence: CASSQDRDRSYGYTF. CDR3 nucleotides: TGCGCCAGCAGCCAAGATCGGGACAGATCCTATGGCTACACCTTC. The genes are TRBV4-1 and TRBJ1-2, with 7 positions matching TRBD1. The CDR3 is 15 residues long. The junction had 5 bases not matched to a gene; V was cut back by 0 bases and J by 4 bases. Germline V gene sequence: CDR1 MGHRA, CDR2 YSYEKL.

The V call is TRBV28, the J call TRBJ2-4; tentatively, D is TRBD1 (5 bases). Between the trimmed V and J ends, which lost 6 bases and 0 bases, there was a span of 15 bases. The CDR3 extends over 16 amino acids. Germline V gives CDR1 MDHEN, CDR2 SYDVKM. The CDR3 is CASSSVGARAKNIQYF. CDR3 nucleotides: TGTGCCAGCAGCTCTGTTGGGGCCCGAGCCAAAAACATTCAGTACTTC.

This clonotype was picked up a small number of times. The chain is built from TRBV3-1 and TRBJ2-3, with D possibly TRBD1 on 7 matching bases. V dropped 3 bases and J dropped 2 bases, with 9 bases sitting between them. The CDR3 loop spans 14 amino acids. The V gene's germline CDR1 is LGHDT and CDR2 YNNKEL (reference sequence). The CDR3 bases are TGTGCCAGCAGCCAGGAGGGGGCCACAGATACGCAGTATTTT. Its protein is CASSQEGATDTQYF.

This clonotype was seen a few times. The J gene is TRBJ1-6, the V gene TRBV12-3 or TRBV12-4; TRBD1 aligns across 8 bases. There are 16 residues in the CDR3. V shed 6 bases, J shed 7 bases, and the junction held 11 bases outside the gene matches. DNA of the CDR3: TGTGCCAGCAGCCGAGGCGCGACAGGGGTAAATTCACCCCTCCACTTT. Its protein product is CASSRGATGVNSPLHF.

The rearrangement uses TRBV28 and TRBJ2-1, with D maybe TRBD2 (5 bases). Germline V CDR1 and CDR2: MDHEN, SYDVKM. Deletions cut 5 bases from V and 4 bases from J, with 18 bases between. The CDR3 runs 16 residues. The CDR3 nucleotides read TGTGCCAGCAGTCCGACGCCTCAACGAGGGTACAATGAGCAGTTCTTC. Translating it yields CASSPTPQRGYNEQFF.

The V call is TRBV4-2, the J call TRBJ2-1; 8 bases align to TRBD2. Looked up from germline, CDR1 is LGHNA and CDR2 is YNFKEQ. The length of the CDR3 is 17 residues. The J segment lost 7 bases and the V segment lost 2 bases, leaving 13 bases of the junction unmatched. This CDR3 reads CASSQSKGPGGLNEQFF. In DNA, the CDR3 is TGTGCCAGCAGCCAATCCAAGGGGCCGGGGGGGCTTAATGAGCAGTTCTTC.

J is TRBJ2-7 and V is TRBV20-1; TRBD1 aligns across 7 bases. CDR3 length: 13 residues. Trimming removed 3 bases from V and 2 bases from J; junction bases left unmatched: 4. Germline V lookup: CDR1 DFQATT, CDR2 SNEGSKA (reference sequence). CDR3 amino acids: CSARVTGAYEQYF. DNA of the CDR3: TGCAGTGCTAGGGTTACAGGGGCCTACGAGCAGTACTTC.

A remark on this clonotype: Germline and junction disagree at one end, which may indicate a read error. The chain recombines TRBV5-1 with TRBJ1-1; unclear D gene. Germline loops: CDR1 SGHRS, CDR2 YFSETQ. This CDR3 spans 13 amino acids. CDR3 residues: CASSLGRDTEAFF. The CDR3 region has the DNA TGTGCCAGCAGTTTAGGAAGGGACACTGAAGCTTTCTTT.

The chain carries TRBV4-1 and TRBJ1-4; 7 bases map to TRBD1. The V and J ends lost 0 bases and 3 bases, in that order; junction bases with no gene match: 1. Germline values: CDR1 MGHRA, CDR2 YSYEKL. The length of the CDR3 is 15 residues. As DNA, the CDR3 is TGCGCCAGCAGCCAAGAGGGACAGCCTAATGAAAAACTGTTTTTT. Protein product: CASSQEGQPNEKLFF.

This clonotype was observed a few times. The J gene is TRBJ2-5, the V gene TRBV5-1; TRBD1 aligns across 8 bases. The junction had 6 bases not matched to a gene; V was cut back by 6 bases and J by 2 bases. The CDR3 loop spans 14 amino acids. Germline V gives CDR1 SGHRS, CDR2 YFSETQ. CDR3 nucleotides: TGCGCCAGCACCCGGGACAGGTCTCAAGAGACCCAGTACTTC. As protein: CASTRDRSQETQYF.

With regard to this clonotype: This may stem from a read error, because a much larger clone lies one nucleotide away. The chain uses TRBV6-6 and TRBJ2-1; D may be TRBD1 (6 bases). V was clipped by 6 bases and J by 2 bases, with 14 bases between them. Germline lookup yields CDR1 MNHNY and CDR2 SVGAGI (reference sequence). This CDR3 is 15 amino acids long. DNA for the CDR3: TGTGCCAGCAGAAAAGGGGGTATGGCCTACAATGAGCAGTTCTTC. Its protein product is CASRKGGMAYNEQFF.

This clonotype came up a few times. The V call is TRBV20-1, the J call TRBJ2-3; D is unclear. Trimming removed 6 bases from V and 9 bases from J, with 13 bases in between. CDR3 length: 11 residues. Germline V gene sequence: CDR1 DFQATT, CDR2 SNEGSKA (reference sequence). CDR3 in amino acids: CSATYEDTQYF. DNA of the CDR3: TGCAGTGCAACCTATGAAGACACGCAGTATTTT.

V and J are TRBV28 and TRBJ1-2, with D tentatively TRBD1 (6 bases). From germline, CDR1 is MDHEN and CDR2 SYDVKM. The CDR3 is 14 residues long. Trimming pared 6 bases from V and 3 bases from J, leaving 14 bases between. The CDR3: CASRATGRDYGYTF. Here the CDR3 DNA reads TGTGCCAGCAGGGCGACAGGCCGAGACTATGGCTACACCTTC.

Here the CDR3 reads CASSPGTGGKDTEAFF. The DNA for the CDR3 is TGTGCCAGCAGCCCAGGGACAGGGGGCAAGGACACTGAAGCTTTCTTT. V gene TRBV7-9 combines with J gene TRBJ1-1; 12 bases are a match to TRBD1. The CDR3 runs 16 residues. Germline V gene data show CDR1 as SEHNR and CDR2 as FQNEAQ (reference sequence). V lost 5 bases, J lost 3 bases, and 7 bases stayed unmatched.

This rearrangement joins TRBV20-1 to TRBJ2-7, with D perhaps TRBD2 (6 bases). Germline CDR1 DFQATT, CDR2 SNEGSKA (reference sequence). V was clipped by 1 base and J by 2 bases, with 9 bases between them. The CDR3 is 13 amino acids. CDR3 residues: CSARAWGAYEQYF. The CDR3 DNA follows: TGCAGTGCTAGAGCCTGGGGGGCCTACGAGCAGTACTTC.

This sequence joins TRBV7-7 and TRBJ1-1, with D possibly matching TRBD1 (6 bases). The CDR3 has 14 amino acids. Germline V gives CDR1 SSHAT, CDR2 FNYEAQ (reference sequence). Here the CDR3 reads CASGEGQQNTEAFF. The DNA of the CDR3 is TGTGCTAGCGGGGAAGGACAGCAAAACACTGAAGCTTTCTTT. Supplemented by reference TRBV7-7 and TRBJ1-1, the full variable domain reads GAGVSQSPRYKVTKRGQDVTLRCDPISSHATLYWYQQALGQGPEFLTYFNYEAQPDKSGLPSDRFSAERPEGSISTLTIQRTEQRDSAMYRCASGEGQQNTEAFFGQGTRLTVV.

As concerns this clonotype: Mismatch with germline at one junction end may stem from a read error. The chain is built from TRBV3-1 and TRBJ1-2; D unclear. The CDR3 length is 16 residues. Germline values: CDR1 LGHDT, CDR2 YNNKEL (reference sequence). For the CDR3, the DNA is TGTGCCAGCAGCCAAACGGCCGGCTCAGCTAACTATGGCTGCACCTTC. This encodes CASSQTAGSANYGCTF.

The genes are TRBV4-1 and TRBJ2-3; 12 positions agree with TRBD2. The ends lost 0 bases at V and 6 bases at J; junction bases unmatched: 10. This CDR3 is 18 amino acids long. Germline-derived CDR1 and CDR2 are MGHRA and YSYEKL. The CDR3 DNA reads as TGCGCCAGCAGCCAAGATCCCGCCCTAGCGGGGGGGGACGATACGCAGTATTTT. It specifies CASSQDPALAGGDDTQYF.

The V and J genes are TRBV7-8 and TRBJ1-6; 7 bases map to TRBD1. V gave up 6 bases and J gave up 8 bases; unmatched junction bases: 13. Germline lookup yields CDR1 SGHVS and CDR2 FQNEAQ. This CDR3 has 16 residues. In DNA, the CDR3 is TGTGCCAGCAGTTACAGACACAGGGGTTTTTATTCACCCCTCCACTTT. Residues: CASSYRHRGFYSPLHF.

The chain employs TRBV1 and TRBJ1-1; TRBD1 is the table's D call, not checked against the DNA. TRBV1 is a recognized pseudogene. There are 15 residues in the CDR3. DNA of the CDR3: TGCACCAGCAGCCAAGATTCAGGGTGGGACACTGAAGCTTTCTTT. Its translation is CTSSQDSGWDTEAFF.

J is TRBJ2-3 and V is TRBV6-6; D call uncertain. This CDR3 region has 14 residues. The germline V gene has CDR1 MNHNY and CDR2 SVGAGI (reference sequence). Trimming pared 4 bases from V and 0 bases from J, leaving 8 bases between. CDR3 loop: CASSCTASTDTQYF. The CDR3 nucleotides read TGTGCCAGCAGTTGCACAGCTAGCACAGATACGCAGTATTTT.

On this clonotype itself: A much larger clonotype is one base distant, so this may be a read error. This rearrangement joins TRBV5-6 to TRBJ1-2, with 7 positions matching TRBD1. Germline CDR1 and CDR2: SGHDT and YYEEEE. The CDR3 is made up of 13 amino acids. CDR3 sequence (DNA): TGTGCCAGCAGCCGACAGGGTAACTATGGCTGCACCTTC. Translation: CASSRQGNYGCTF.

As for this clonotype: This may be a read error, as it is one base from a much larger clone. This CDR3 is CARSLGTSGGTYNEQFF. CDR3 sequence (DNA): TGTGCCCGCAGTTTAGGGACTAGCGGGGGGACCTACAATGAGCAGTTCTTC. The V gene is TRBV27, the J gene TRBJ2-1, with 15 positions matching TRBD2. The CDR3 is 17 residues long. CDR1 is MNHEY and CDR2 is SMNVEV in the germline V gene (reference sequence).

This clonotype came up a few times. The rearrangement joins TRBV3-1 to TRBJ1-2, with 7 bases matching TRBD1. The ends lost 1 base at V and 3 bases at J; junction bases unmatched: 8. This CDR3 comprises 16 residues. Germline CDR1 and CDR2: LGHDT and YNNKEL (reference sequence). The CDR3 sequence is CASSQGTGRAYYGYTF. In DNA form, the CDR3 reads TGTGCCAGCAGCCAAGGGACAGGACGGGCTTACTATGGCTACACCTTC.

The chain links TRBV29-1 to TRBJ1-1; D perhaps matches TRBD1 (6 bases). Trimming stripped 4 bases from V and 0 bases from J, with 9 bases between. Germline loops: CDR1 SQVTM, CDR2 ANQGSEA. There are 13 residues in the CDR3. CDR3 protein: CSVAGAMNTEAFF. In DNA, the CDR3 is TGCAGCGTTGCAGGGGCCATGAACACTGAAGCTTTCTTT.

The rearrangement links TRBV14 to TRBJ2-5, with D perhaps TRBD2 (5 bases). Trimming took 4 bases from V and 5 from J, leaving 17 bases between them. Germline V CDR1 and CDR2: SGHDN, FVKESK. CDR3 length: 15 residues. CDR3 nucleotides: TGTGCCAGCAGCCCAAACGACCTAGCCAGGGAGACCCAGTACTTC. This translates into CASSPNDLARETQYF. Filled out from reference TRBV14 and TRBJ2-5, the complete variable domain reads EAGVTQFPSHSVIEKGQTVTLRCDPISGHDNLYWYRRVMGKEIKFLLHFVKESKQDESGMPNNRFLAERTGGTYSTLKVQPAELEDSGVYFCASSPNDLARETQYFGPGTRLLVL.

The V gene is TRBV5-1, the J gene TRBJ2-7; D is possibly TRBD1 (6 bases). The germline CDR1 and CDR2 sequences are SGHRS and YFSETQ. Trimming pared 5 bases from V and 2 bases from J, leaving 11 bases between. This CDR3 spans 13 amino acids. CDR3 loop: CASRSGTPYEQYF. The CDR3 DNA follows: TGCGCCAGCAGGTCCGGGACACCCTACGAGCAGTACTTC.

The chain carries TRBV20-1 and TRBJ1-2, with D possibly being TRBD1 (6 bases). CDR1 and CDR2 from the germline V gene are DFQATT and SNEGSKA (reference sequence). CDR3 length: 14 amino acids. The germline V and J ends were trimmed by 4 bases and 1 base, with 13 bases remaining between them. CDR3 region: CSAIRGANNYGYTF. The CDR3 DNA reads TGCAGTGCTATTAGGGGGGCCAATAACTATGGCTACACCTTC.

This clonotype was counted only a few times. The CDR3 region is CASSASGTNFLPLHF. The CDR3, as DNA: TGTGCCAGCAGTGCCAGCGGGACAAACTTCTTACCCCTCCACTTT. The chain combines TRBV12-3 or TRBV12-4 with TRBJ1-6; TRBD1 is a possible D gene (6 bases). V was shortened by 5 bases and J by 12 bases, with 20 bases between the two germline ends. The CDR3 loop spans 15 amino acids.

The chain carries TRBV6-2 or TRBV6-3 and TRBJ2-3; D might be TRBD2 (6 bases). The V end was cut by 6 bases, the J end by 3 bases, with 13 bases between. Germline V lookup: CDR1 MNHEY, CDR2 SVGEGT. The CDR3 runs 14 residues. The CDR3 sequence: CASSRGAMTDTQYF. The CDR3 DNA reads TGTGCCAGCAGCCGCGGGGCAATGACAGATACGCAGTATTTT.